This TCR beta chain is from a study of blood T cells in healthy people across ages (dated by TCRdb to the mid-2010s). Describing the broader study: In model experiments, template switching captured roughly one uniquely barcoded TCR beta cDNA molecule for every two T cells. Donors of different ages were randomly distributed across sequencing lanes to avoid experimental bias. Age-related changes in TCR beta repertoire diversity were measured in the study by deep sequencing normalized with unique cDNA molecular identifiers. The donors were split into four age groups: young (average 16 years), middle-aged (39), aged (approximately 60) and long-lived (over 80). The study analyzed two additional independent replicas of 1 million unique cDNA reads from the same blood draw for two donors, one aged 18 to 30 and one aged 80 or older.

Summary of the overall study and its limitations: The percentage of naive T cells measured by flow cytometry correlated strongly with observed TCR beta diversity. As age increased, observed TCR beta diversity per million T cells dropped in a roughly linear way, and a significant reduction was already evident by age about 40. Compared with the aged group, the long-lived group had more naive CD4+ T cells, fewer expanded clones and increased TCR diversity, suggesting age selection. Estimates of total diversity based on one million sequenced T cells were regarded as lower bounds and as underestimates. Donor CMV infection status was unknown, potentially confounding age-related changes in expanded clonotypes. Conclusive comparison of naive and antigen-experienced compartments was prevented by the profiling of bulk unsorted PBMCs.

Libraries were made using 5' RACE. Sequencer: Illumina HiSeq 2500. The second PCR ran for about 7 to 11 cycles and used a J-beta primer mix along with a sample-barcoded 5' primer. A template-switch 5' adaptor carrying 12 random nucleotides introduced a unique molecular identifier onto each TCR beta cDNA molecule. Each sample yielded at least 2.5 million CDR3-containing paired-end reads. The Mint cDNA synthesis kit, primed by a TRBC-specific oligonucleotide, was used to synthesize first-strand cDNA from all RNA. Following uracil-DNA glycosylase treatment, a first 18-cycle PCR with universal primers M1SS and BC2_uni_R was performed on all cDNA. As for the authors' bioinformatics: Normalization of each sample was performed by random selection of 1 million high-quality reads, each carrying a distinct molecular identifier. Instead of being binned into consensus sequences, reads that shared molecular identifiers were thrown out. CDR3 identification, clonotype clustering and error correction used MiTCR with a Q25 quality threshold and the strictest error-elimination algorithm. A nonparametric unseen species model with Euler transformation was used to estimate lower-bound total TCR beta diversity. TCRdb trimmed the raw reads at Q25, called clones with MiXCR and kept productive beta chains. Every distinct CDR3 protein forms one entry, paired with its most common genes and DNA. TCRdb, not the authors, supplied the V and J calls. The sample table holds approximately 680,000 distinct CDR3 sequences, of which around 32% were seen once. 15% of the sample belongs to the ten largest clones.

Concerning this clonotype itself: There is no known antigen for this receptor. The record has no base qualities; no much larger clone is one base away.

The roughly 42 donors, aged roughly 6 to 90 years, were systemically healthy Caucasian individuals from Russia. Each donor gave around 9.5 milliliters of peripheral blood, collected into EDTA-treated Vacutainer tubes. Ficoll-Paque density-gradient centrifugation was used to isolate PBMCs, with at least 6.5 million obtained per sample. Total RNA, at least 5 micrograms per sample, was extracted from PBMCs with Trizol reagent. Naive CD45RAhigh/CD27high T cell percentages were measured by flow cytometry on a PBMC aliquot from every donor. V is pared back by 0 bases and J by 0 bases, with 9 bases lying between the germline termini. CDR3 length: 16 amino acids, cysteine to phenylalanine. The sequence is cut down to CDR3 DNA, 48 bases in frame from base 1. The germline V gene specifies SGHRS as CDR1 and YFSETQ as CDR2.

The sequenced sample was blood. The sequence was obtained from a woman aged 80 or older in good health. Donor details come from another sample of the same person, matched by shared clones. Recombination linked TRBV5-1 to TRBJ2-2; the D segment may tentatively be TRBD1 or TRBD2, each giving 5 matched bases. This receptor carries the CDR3 CASSLDVGANTGELFF. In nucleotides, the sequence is TGCGCCAGCAGCTTGGATGTGGGGGCGAACACCGGGGAGCTGTTTTTT.